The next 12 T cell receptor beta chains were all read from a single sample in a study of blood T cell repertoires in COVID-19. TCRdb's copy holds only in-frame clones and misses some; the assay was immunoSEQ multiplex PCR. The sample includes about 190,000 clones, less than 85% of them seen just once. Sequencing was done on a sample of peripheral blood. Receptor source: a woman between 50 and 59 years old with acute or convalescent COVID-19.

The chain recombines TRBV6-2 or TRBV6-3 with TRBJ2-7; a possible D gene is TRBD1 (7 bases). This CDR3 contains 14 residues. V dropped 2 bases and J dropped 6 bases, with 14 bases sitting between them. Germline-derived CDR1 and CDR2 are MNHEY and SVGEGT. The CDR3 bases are TGTGCCAGCAGTTACGCGGGACAGATAATCGAGCAGTACTTC. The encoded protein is CASSYAGQIIEQYF.

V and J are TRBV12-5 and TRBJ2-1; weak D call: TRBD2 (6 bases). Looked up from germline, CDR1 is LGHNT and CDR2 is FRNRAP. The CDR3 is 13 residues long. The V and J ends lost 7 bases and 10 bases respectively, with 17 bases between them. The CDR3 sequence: CASAGTSLWEQFF. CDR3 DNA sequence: TGTGCTAGTGCCGGGACTTCCCTGTGGGAGCAGTTCTTC.

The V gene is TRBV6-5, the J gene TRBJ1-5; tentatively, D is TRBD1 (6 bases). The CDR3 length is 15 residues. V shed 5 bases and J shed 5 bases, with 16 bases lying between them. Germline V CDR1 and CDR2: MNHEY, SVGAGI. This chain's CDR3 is CASSPGHLNDQPQHF. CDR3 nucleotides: TGTGCCAGCAGTCCGGGACACCTAAATGATCAGCCCCAGCATTTT.

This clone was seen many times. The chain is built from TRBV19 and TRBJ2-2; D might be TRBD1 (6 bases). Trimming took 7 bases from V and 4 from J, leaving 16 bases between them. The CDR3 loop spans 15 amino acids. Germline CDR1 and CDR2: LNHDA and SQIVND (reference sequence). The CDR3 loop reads CASTRSGQTTGELFF. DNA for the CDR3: TGTGCCAGTACCCGTTCGGGACAAACCACCGGGGAGCTGTTTTTT.

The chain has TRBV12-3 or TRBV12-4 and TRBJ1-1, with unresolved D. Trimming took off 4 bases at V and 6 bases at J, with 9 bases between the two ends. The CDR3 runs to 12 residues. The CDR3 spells CASSSDLAEAFF. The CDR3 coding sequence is TGTGCCAGCAGTTCAGACTTGGCTGAAGCTTTCTTT.

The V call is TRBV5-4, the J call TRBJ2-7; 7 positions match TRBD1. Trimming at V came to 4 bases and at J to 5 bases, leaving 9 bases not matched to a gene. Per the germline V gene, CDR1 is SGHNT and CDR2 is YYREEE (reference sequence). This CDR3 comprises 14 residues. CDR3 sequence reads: CASSTQTGTHEQYF. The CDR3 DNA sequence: TGTGCCAGCAGCACCCAGACAGGGACCCACGAGCAGTACTTC.

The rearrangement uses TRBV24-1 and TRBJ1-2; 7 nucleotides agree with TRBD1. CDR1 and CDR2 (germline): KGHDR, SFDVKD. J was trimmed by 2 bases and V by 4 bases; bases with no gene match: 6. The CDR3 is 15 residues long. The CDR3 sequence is CATSDGDRGNYGYTF. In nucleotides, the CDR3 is TGTGCCACCAGTGACGGGGACAGAGGGAACTATGGCTACACCTTC.

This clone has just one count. Here the CDR3 DNA reads TGTGCCAGCAGCTTTACTAGCGACCTCCCCTACGAGCAGTACTTC. Its translation is CASSFTSDLPYEQYF. V gene TRBV2 combines with J gene TRBJ2-7; 7 bases align to TRBD2. The CDR3 contains 15 residues. J was trimmed by 2 bases and V by 6 bases; bases with no gene match: 10. In germline, CDR1 is SNHLY, CDR2 FYNNEI.

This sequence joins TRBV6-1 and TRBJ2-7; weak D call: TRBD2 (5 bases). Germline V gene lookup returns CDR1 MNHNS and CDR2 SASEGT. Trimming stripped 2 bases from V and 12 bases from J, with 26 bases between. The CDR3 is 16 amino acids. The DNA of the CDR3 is TGTGCCAGCAGTGAATTCGGCAACCGTGCCGGGGATAAGCCGTACTTC. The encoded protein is CASSEFGNRAGDKPYF.

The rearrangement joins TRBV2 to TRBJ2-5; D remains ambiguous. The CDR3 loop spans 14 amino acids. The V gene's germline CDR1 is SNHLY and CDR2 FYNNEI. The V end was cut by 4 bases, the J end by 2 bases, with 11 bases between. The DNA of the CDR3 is TGTGCCAGCAGTGGTATGCGCCTGCAAGAGACCCAGTACTTC. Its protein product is CASSGMRLQETQYF.

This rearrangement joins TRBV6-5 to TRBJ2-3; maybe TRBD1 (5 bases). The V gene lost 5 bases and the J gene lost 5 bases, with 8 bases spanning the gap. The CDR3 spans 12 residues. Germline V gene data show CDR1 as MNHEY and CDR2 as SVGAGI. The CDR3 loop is CASSPGKDTQYF. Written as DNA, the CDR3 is TGTGCCAGCAGTCCAGGGAAAGATACGCAGTATTTT.

CDR3 nucleotides: TGTGCCAGCAGCCCGGCAGATACGCAGTATTTT. Its protein is CASSPADTQYF. The V and J genes are TRBV3-1 (or the pseudogene TRBV3-2) and TRBJ2-3; D unclear. The CDR3 is 11 amino acids. V lost 4 bases and J 4 bases, leaving 3 bases between the germline ends. CDR1 is LGHDT and CDR2 is YNNKEL in the germline V gene (reference sequence).